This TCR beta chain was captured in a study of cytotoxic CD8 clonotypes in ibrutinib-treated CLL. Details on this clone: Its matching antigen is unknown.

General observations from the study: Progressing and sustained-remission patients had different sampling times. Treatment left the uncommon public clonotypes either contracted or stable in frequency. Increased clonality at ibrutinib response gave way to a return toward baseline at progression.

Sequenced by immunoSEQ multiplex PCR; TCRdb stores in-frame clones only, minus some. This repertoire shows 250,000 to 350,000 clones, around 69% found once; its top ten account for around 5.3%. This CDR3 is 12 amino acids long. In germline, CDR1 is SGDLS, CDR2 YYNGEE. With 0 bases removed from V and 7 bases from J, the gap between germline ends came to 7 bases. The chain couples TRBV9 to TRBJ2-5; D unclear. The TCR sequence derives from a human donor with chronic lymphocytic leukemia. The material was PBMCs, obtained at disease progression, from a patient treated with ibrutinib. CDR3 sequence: CASSVDLGTQYF. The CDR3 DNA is TGTGCCAGCAGCGTAGATCTTGGGACCCAGTACTTC. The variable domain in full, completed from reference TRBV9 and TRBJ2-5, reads DSGVTQTPKHLITATGQRVTLRCSPRSGDLSVYWYQQSLDQGLQFLIQYYNGEERAKGNILERFSAQQFPDLHSELNLSSLELGDSALYFCASSVDLGTQYFGPGTRLLVL.